The 26 T cell receptor beta chains below were found in one sample sequenced in a study of CD8 T cells in ankylosing spondylitis. TCRdb reprocessed the 5' RACE reads via MiXCR and lists one record per CDR3 protein. Here the sample spans 250,000 to 400,000 distinct CDR3 sequences, more than 9% being singletons. The sample comprised blood, either unsorted or a sorted T cell fraction (not recorded which). The receptors were sampled from a female donor with ankylosing spondylitis or in good health (not recorded which).

This clonotype was seen at least ten times. The chain combines TRBV11-2 with TRBJ1-1; unclear D gene. The CDR3 is 11 residues long. V was trimmed by 10 bases and J by 9 bases, leaving 15 bases between them. Germline CDR1 SGHAT, CDR2 FQNNGV. The CDR3, as DNA: TGTGCCACCCGGAGGCTGGGGAAAGCTTTCTTT. It yields the protein CATRRLGKAFF.

This clonotype was counted at least ten times. The V call is TRBV7-9, the J call TRBJ2-7; D is unresolved. Germline CDR1 SEHNR, CDR2 FQNEAQ (reference sequence). V was clipped by 1 base and J by 6 bases, with 7 bases between them. The CDR3 loop spans 12 amino acids. The DNA for the CDR3 is TGTGCCAGCAGCTTAGTAGGACGCGAGCAGTACTTC. Encoded protein: CASSLVGREQYF.

A remark on this clonotype: The junction does not match germline at one end; this may be a read error. This rearrangement joins TRBV7-8 to TRBJ2-2, with 7 bases lining up with TRBD1. This CDR3 spans 15 amino acids. Looked up from germline, CDR1 is SGHVS and CDR2 is FQNEAQ. The CDR3 is CASSTKTGNSGELFF. The CDR3 DNA reads TGTGCCAGCAGCACCAAGACAGGGAACAGCGGGGAGCTGTTTTTT.

This clonotype has only a few counts. The V and J genes are TRBV2 and TRBJ2-1; 8 bases match TRBD2. With 3 bases clipped from V and 9 bases from J, the junction kept 10 bases outside the gene matches. CDR3 length equals 15 residues. The germline gives CDR1 SNHLY, CDR2 FYNNEI. The CDR3 loop reads CASSDEREWVGEQFF. In nucleotides, the CDR3 is TGTGCCAGCAGTGATGAGCGGGAGTGGGTCGGTGAGCAGTTCTTC.

There are many counts of this clonotype. The rearrangement links TRBV29-1 to TRBJ2-7; 7 positions agree with TRBD2. V trimming: 4 bases; J trimming: 1 base; junction bases outside the gene matches: 22. Per the germline V gene, CDR1 is SQVTM and CDR2 is ANQGSEA. The CDR3 runs 19 residues. CDR3 coding DNA: TGCAGCGTTGGCCGGGAGGCAGGGCCGGGTAAAAGAGGGTCCTACGAGCAGTACTTC. This codes for CSVGREAGPGKRGSYEQYF.

In its sample, this clonotype was seen many times. The chain recombines TRBV5-1 with TRBJ2-2; D not resolved. V lost 5 bases and J 4 bases, leaving 9 bases between the germline ends. This CDR3 is 13 amino acids long. The V gene's germline CDR1 is SGHRS and CDR2 YFSETQ. CDR3 loop: CASRPQGTGELFF. The DNA for the CDR3 is TGCGCCAGCAGGCCCCAAGGCACCGGGGAGCTGTTTTTT.

The CDR3, as DNA: TGCGCCAGCACGGACAGGGGAAGATACAATGAGCAGTTCTTC. Residues: CASTDRGRYNEQFF. The chain has TRBV5-1 and TRBJ2-1; the match to TRBD1 covers 9 bases. With V trimmed by 6 bases and J by 4 bases, 5 bases remained unmatched. Germline values: CDR1 SGHRS, CDR2 YFSETQ. This CDR3 spans 14 amino acids.

V usage is TRBV4-1 and J usage is TRBJ1-2; D gene unclear. The CDR3 runs to 15 residues. V was trimmed by 1 base and J by 7 bases, leaving 16 bases between them. Germline V gives CDR1 MGHRA, CDR2 YSYEKL. The CDR3 reads CASSQATAGKGGYTF. In DNA form, the CDR3 reads TGCGCCAGCAGCCAAGCGACGGCCGGGAAGGGTGGCTACACCTTC.

The chain joins TRBV2 to TRBJ2-5; the D is unclear. The CDR3 sequence is 13 residues long. Trimming cost V 4 bases and J 3 bases, with 9 bases left between them. Per germline, CDR1 SNHLY and CDR2 FYNNEI. Here the CDR3 DNA reads TGTGCCAGCAGTGTTCTGGTTAAAGAGACCCAGTACTTC. Residues: CASSVLVKETQYF.

This clonotype occurred many times. This chain uses TRBV5-1 with TRBJ2-5, with 7 bases fitting TRBD1. CDR1 and CDR2 from the germline V gene are SGHRS and YFSETQ. The CDR3 is made up of 13 amino acids. With 4 bases clipped from V and 5 bases from J, the junction kept 5 bases outside the gene matches. The CDR3 DNA is TGCGCCAGCAGCGCTGGACAGGACGAGACCCAGTACTTC. Translation gives CASSAGQDETQYF.

Regarding this clonotype: The CDR3 carries no conserved terminal phenylalanine or tryptophan, so it likely arises from a read error. The CDR3 loop reads CASSLRLPELEQYY. DNA of the CDR3: TGCGCCAGCAGCTTGCGTCTTCCCGAGCTCGAGCAGTACTAC. The J gene is TRBJ2-7, the V gene TRBV5-1; no definite D call. The CDR3 has 14 amino acids. Trimming pared 1 base from V and 6 bases from J, leaving 14 bases between. Germline assignment: CDR1 SGHRS and CDR2 YFSETQ.

This clonotype came up a few times. The chain is built from TRBV25-1 and TRBJ1-5, with 8 positions matching TRBD1. CDR1 and CDR2 (germline): MGHDK, SYGVNS. Trimming removed 5 bases from V and 2 bases from J; junction bases left unmatched: 2. The CDR3 spans 14 residues. The CDR3: CASSQTGGNQPQHF. CDR3 bases: TGTGCCAGCAGTCAGACAGGGGGCAATCAGCCCCAGCATTTT.

This clonotype has just one count. The V call is TRBV9, the J call TRBJ1-5; possible D gene TRBD1, 5 bases. The CDR3 totals 18 residues. V gave up 3 bases and J gave up 9 bases, with 28 bases separating them. From germline, CDR1 is SGDLS and CDR2 YYNGEE. As DNA, the CDR3 is TGTGCCAGCAGCGCAAATTCACACATAGGGACGGTTGCTCTGCCCCAGCATTTT. Its translation: CASSANSHIGTVALPQHF.

The chain recombines TRBV7-9 with TRBJ2-4; 7 bases are a match to TRBD2. Losses at the gene ends were 4 bases for V and 7 bases for J; bases not matched to a gene: 10. Germline lookup yields CDR1 SEHNR and CDR2 FQNEAQ (reference sequence). The CDR3 totals 15 residues. This CDR3 reads CASSYGLAEGNIQYF. Here the CDR3 DNA reads TGTGCCAGCAGCTATGGGCTAGCGGAAGGGAACATTCAGTACTTC.

This clonotype was seen many times. This chain uses TRBV20-1 with TRBJ1-2; D remains unclear. CDR1 is DFQATT, CDR2 SNEGSKA, per germline (reference sequence). Deletions cut 6 bases from V and 3 bases from J, with 23 bases between. CDR3 length: 16 amino acids. CDR3 bases: TGCAGTGCCGTATCACGAGATCAGTCGAGGGACTATGGCTACACCTTC. Translation: CSAVSRDQSRDYGYTF.

This clonotype was seen at least ten times. V is TRBV7-2 and J is TRBJ2-5, with D unclear. The germline V gene has CDR1 SGHTA and CDR2 FQGNSA. The germline V and J ends were trimmed by 1 base and 2 bases, with 8 bases remaining between them. The length of the CDR3 is 14 residues. The CDR3 bases are TGTGCCAGCAGCTTAGTTGTGGTTCAAGAGACCCAGTACTTC. It translates to CASSLVVVQETQYF.

Many counts were recorded for this clonotype. CDR3 nucleotides: TGCAGTGCTAACCGGGACAGCTACGAGCAGTACTTC. Protein product: CSANRDSYEQYF. The rearrangement links TRBV20-1 to TRBJ2-7, with 7 nucleotides matching TRBD1. The CDR3 spans 12 residues. Unmatched junction bases numbered 3, after V lost 4 bases and J lost 3 bases. Germline V gene lookup returns CDR1 DFQATT and CDR2 SNEGSKA (reference sequence).

This clonotype was detected many times. This chain links TRBV7-2 with TRBJ1-3, with D possibly being TRBD1 (5 bases). Trimming took 5 bases from V and 1 from J, leaving 9 bases between them. From germline, CDR1 is SGHTA and CDR2 FQGNSA. The CDR3 sequence is 14 residues long. In DNA, the CDR3 is TGTGCCAGCAGCCGAGGGGATTCTGGAAACACCATATATTTT. Its protein product is CASSRGDSGNTIYF.

This clonotype was picked up many times. The chain carries TRBV20-1 and TRBJ2-1; D possibly corresponds to TRBD2 (6 bases). V was trimmed by 4 bases and J by 7 bases, leaving 17 bases between them. CDR3 size: 14 residues. Germline V gene sequence: CDR1 DFQATT, CDR2 SNEGSKA (reference sequence). The CDR3 is CSATPTRDLNEQFF. The DNA of the CDR3 is TGCAGTGCTACTCCGACTAGAGATCTGAATGAGCAGTTCTTC.

V and J are TRBV29-1 and TRBJ2-1, with a weak D call TRBD1 (6 bases). V was shortened by 8 bases and J by 8 bases, with 10 bases between the two germline ends. This CDR3 has 10 amino acids. Germline CDR1 SQVTM, CDR2 ANQGSEA. CDR3 residues: CSSRQDEQFF. The CDR3 nucleotides are TGCAGCTCCCGACAGGATGAGCAGTTCTTC.

The rearrangement uses TRBV2 and TRBJ2-2; 8 nucleotides match TRBD1. CDR3 length: 15 residues. After removal of 6 bases from V and 1 base from J, the junction contained 4 bases not matched to a gene. Germline CDR1 reads SNHLY; CDR2 reads FYNNEI. CDR3 DNA: TGTGCCAGCAGGGGGGACAGGTTGAACACCGGGGAGCTGTTTTTT. The encoded protein is CASRGDRLNTGELFF.

The gene calls are TRBV7-2 and TRBJ2-1, with 11 bases identical to TRBD2. V gave up 4 bases and J gave up 10 bases; unmatched junction bases: 12. CDR3 length equals 16 residues. Germline V gene data show CDR1 as SGHTA and CDR2 as FQGNSA. In DNA form, the CDR3 reads TGTGCCAGCAGCTCGAACAGGGTTAGCGGGAGGGTAGAGCAGTTCTTC. Protein: CASSSNRVSGRVEQFF.

The chain recombines TRBV4-2 with TRBJ2-1; 11 nucleotides align to TRBD2. V trimming: 5 bases; J trimming: 10 bases; junction bases outside the gene matches: 16. CDR1 LGHNA and CDR2 YNFKEQ come from the germline V gene. The CDR3 has 17 residues. The chain's CDR3 is CASSSSPASGRTGEQFF. CDR3 sequence (DNA): TGTGCCAGCAGCTCCTCACCGGCTAGCGGGAGGACGGGGGAGCAGTTCTTC.

In its sample, this clonotype was seen many times. The rearrangement links TRBV20-1 to TRBJ2-1, with a possible D match to TRBD2 (5 bases). Trimming cost V 3 bases and J 5 bases, with 11 bases left between them. The CDR3 covers 13 residues. Per germline, CDR1 DFQATT and CDR2 SNEGSKA (reference sequence). The chain's CDR3 is CSASGVFNNEQFF. DNA of the CDR3: TGCAGTGCTAGCGGGGTATTCAACAATGAGCAGTTCTTC.

This clonotype came up many times. The chain has TRBV12-3 or TRBV12-4 and TRBJ1-5, with D possibly being TRBD1 (5 bases). V was pared by 6 bases and J by 4 bases, with 13 bases between. There are 14 residues in the CDR3. The CDR3 spells CASRLGRGNQPQHF. CDR3 DNA sequence: TGTGCCAGCAGGCTGGGACGGGGGAATCAGCCCCAGCATTTT.

The sample holds many counts of this clonotype. The V gene is TRBV12-3 or TRBV12-4, the J gene TRBJ1-5; D not resolved. This CDR3 region has 13 residues. V lost 5 bases and J lost 0, with 5 bases in between. The CDR3 sequence: CASSIGSNQPQHF. The CDR3 DNA sequence: TGTGCCAGCAGTATTGGTAGCAATCAGCCCCAGCATTTT.